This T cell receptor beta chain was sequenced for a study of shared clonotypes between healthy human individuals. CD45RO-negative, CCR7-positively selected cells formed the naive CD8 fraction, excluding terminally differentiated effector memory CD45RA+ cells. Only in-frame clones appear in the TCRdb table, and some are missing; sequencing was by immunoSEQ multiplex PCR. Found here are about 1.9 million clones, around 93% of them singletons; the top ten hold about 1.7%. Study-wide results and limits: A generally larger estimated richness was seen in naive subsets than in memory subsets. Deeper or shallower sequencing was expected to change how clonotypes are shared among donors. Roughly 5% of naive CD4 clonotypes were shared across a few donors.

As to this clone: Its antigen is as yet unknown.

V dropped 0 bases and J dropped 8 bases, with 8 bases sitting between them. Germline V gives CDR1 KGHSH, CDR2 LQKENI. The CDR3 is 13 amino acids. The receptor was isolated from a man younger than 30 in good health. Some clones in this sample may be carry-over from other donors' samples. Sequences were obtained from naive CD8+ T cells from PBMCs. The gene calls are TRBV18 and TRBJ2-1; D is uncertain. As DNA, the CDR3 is TGTGCCAGCTCACCACCGTTCGGAGATGAGCAGTTCTTC. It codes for CASSPPFGDEQFF.